Shown below are 17 T cell receptor beta chains from a single sample sequenced in a study of Graves' ophthalmopathy and Graves' hyperthyroidism. The authors amplified TCR beta CDR3 regions from RNA transcripts. First-round RT-PCR employed HTBI primers, with a second-round multiplex PCR after it. TCRdb called the multiplex PCR reads again in MiXCR, with one record for every CDR3 protein. The sample consists of some 240,000 distinct CDR3 sequences, around 45% of them appearing once. The sequenced material came from peripheral blood. These TCRs come from an adult man with Graves' ophthalmopathy.

The gene calls are TRBV5-1 and TRBJ2-2; tentatively, D is TRBD2 (6 bases). The CDR3 covers 16 residues. Germline V gene data show CDR1 as SGHRS and CDR2 as YFSETQ. Trimming pared 4 bases from V and 1 base from J, leaving 14 bases between. The DNA for the CDR3 is TGCGCCAGCAGCGGAGGGCGGACGGGGAACACCGGGGAGCTGTTTTTT. It encodes CASSGGRTGNTGELFF.

The chain joins TRBV2 to TRBJ1-2; D remains ambiguous. The CDR3 length is 15 residues. Germline-derived CDR1 and CDR2 are SNHLY and FYNNEI. Trimming took off 0 bases at V and 0 bases at J, with 8 bases between the two ends. This CDR3 is CASSEAVRANYGYTF. The CDR3 nucleotides read TGTGCCAGCAGTGAAGCAGTTCGGGCTAACTATGGCTACACCTTC.

The gene calls are TRBV10-3 and TRBJ2-1, with 7 bases lining up with TRBD2. Near its end, the DNA agrees better with TRBJ2-7, so the J call may be wrong. Germline-derived CDR1 and CDR2 are ENHRY and SYGVKD. The CDR3 extends over 16 amino acids. The CDR3 sequence: CAISEAGESSYNEQYF. The CDR3 nucleotides are TGTGCCATCAGTGAGGCGGGAGAAAGCTCCTACAATGAGCAGTACTTC.

The genes are TRBV20-1 and TRBJ1-5; 9 bases match TRBD1. The CDR3 sequence is 14 residues long. Trimming cost V 8 bases and J 3 bases; bases outside gene matches: 8. Germline V gene data show CDR1 as DFQATT and CDR2 as SNEGSKA (reference sequence). The CDR3: CSTRQGGLNQPQHF. The CDR3 nucleotides read TGCAGTACGCGACAGGGGGGACTCAATCAGCCCCAGCATTTT.

In this sample, this clonotype turned up a few times. The rearrangement joins TRBV14 to TRBJ1-6; no clear D. CDR1 is SGHDN and CDR2 is FVKESK in the germline V gene. Trimming took off 0 bases at V and 11 bases at J, with 8 bases between the two ends. This CDR3 has 13 amino acids. The CDR3 reads CASSQERGAPLHF. CDR3 sequence (DNA): TGTGCCAGCAGCCAAGAAAGAGGAGCACCCCTCCACTTT.

The CDR3 DNA reads as TGTGCCATCAGTGAACTAGAAGGCACCGGGGAGCTGTTTTTT. Translated: CAISELEGTGELFF. The J gene is TRBJ2-2, the V gene TRBV10-3; D may be TRBD2 (5 bases). The CDR3 runs 14 residues. Deletions cut 3 bases from V and 4 bases from J, with 9 bases between. Germline lookup yields CDR1 ENHRY and CDR2 SYGVKD.

V is TRBV9 and J is TRBJ2-6, with D possibly matching TRBD1 (6 bases). The CDR3 contains 17 residues. Per germline, CDR1 SGDLS and CDR2 YYNGEE. Trimming shortened V by 3 bases and J by 0 bases, and 13 bases separated the two germline ends. This CDR3 reads CASSGGGHISGANVLTF. The CDR3 DNA reads TGTGCCAGCAGCGGAGGGGGACACATCTCTGGGGCCAACGTCCTGACTTTC.

This clonotype has more than one count but fewer than ten. The chain couples TRBV20-1 to TRBJ1-2, with no clear D. The CDR3 spans 11 residues. The germline gives CDR1 DFQATT, CDR2 SNEGSKA (reference sequence). The germline V and J ends were trimmed by 0 bases and 14 bases, with 13 bases remaining between them. The CDR3 spells CSARDAPNETF. For the CDR3, the DNA is TGCAGTGCTAGAGATGCGCCGAACGAGACCTTC.

This clonotype was counted once. The junction differs from germline at one of its ends, possibly a read error. The chain links TRBV29-1 to TRBJ2-7, with D perhaps given as TRBD1 or TRBD2 (6 bases each). The CDR3 is 13 residues long. Looked up from germline, CDR1 is SQVTM and CDR2 is ANQGSEA. CDR3 region: CGVVHSGAHEQYF. The CDR3 region has the DNA TGCGGCGTTGTCCATTCGGGGGCCCACGAGCAGTACTTC.

This clonotype occurred many times. V gene TRBV29-1 combines with J gene TRBJ1-1; D gene unclear. Trimming removed 1 base at V and 10 bases at J, with 4 bases between. This CDR3 comprises 9 residues. Germline CDR1 and CDR2: SQVTM and ANQGSEA. This CDR3 is CSVEGVAFF. The CDR3 DNA reads TGCAGCGTTGAAGGGGTAGCTTTCTTT.

The chain combines TRBV27 with TRBJ2-5, with 10 nucleotides matching TRBD1. Looked up from germline, CDR1 is MNHEY and CDR2 is SMNVEV (reference sequence). The V gene end was trimmed by 3 bases and the J gene end by 5 bases; junction bases not matched to a gene: 3. This CDR3 region has 14 residues. The CDR3 DNA reads TGTGCCAGCAGTTTCGGGACAGGGGACGAGACCCAGTACTTC. Translated, it gives CASSFGTGDETQYF.

This clonotype was detected many times. This chain uses TRBV29-1 with TRBJ2-7; 7 bases agree with TRBD1. With V trimmed by 0 bases and J by 2 bases, 4 bases remained unmatched. CDR3 size: 14 residues. The V gene's germline CDR1 is SQVTM and CDR2 ANQGSEA. This CDR3 reads CSVEDGQGAYEQYF. The CDR3 coding sequence is TGCAGCGTTGAAGATGGTCAGGGGGCCTACGAGCAGTACTTC.

This clonotype was detected a few times. The V gene is TRBV6-5, the J gene TRBJ1-2, with D perhaps matching TRBD1 (6 bases). Trimming took off 6 bases at V and 4 bases at J, with 12 bases between the two ends. This CDR3 is built from 13 residues. The germline V gene encodes CDR1 MNHEY and CDR2 SVGAGI. The CDR3 sequence: CASSSGHRYGYTF. The CDR3 region has the DNA TGTGCCAGCAGCTCGGGACATCGCTATGGCTACACCTTC.

The rearrangement links TRBV2 to TRBJ2-7; tentatively, D is TRBD1 or TRBD2 (5 bases each). This CDR3 has 13 residues. Trimming stripped 6 bases from V and 6 bases from J, with 15 bases between. Germline V CDR1 and CDR2: SNHLY, FYNNEI. CDR3 sequence (DNA): TGTGCCAGCAGCGGGACGGCGAGCTCCGAGCAGTACTTC. This sequence encodes CASSGTASSEQYF.

This clonotype has ten or more counts. The V call is TRBV10-2, the J call TRBJ2-7; possibly TRBD2 for D (6 bases). Germline assignment: CDR1 WSHSY and CDR2 SAAADI. The CDR3 contains 14 residues. V was cut by 4 bases and J by 5 bases, with 15 bases left in between. CDR3: CASSGQTRSNEQYF. CDR3 coding DNA: TGCGCCAGCAGTGGGCAGACTAGATCTAACGAGCAGTACTTC.

This clonotype showed up just a few times. The V call is TRBV2, the J call TRBJ1-1; D perhaps matches TRBD1 (6 bases). The V end lost 7 bases, the J end lost 2 bases, and 17 bases lay between the germline ends. This CDR3 region has 15 residues. Looked up from germline, CDR1 is SNHLY and CDR2 is FYNNEI. CDR3: CASTSRGPTNTEAFF. CDR3 nucleotide sequence: TGTGCCAGCACGTCTCGGGGGCCGACAAACACTGAAGCTTTCTTT. The variable domain in full, completed from reference TRBV2 and TRBJ1-1, reads EPEVTQTPSHQVTQMGQEVILRCVPISNHLYFYWYRQILGQKVEFLVSFYNNEISEKSEIFDDQFSVERPDGSNFTLKIRSTKLEDSAMYFCASTSRGPTNTEAFFGQGTRLTVV.

The genes are TRBV29-1 and TRBJ1-2; D is uncertain. From germline, CDR1 is SQVTM and CDR2 ANQGSEA. CDR3 length: 10 amino acids. Trimming left V 8 bases short and J 6 bases short, with 10 bases between. CDR3 nucleotides: TGCAGCTTAGCGAGGGATGGCTACACCTTC. The encoded protein is CSLARDGYTF.